These T cell receptor beta chains were read from a single sample in a study of HIV-infected patients and healthy controls. In TCRdb, the 5' RACE reads were re-called with MiXCR into one record per CDR3 protein. The repertoire holds more than 15,000 distinct CDR3 sequences, with approximately 12% as singletons. The sample consisted of blood. The receptors here all came from an adult in good health. CDR3s include the opening cysteine and the closing phenylalanine or tryptophan. The D gene is left open where the match is weak. Clone size is shown for a subset of rows, as once, few, many or a class of expanded clone.

CDR3: CASSLKRRNTEAFF
DNA: TGTGCCAGCAGTCTTAAACGGAGGAACACTGAAGCTTTCTTT
length: 14
size: many
J: TRBJ1-1
V: TRBV28
D: .

CDR3: CASSPDSSGNTIYF
DNA: TGTGCCAGCTCACCCGACTCCTCTGGAAACACCATATATTTT
length: 14
size: .
J: TRBJ1-3
V: TRBV18
D: .

CDR3: CASSETPFRGGTEPQHF
DNA: TGTGCCAGTAGCGAAACCCCTTTCCGCGGGGGCACGGAACCCCAGCATTTT
length: 17
size: few
J: TRBJ1-5
V: TRBV19
D: .

CDR3: CASSLQSLLTASYEQYF
DNA: TGTGCCAGCAGTCTACAATCCCTCCTGACGGCCTCCTACGAGCAGTACTTC
length: 17
size: few
J: TRBJ2-7
V: TRBV12-3/TRBV12-4
D: .

CDR3: CASSLSAAYTEAFF
DNA: TGTGCCAGCAGTTTGTCCGCCGCTTACACTGAAGCTTTCTTT
length: 14
size: many
J: TRBJ1-1
V: TRBV28
D: .

CDR3: CATSRDRVATQYF
DNA: TGTGCCACCAGCAGAGATAGGGTTGCGACCCAGTACTTC
length: 13
size: .
J: TRBJ2-5
V: TRBV15
D: .

CDR3: CASSKRTGARNTEAFF
DNA: TGCGCCAGCAGCAAACGGACAGGGGCCAGGAACACTGAAGCTTTCTTT
length: 16
size: medium-sized
J: TRBJ1-1
V: TRBV5-1
D: TRBD1

CDR3: CASSLRSFGTDTQYF
DNA: TGTGCCAGCAGTTTACGGTCCTTCGGCACAGATACGCAGTATTTT
length: 15
size: medium-sized
J: TRBJ2-3
V: TRBV28
D: .

CDR3: CASSYNRNSGANVLTF
DNA: TGTGCCAGCAGTTACAATCGGAACTCTGGGGCCAACGTCCTGACTTTC
length: 16
size: medium-sized
J: TRBJ2-6
V: TRBV6-2/TRBV6-3
D: .

CDR3: CASSQTGSTDTQYF
DNA: TGTGCCAGCAGCCAAACGGGGAGCACAGATACGCAGTATTTT
length: 14
size: few
J: TRBJ2-3
V: TRBV6-2/TRBV6-3
D: .

CDR3: CASSPWGDRDSPLHF
DNA: TGCGCCAGCAGCCCATGGGGGGACAGAGATTCACCCCTCCACTTT
length: 15
size: medium-sized
J: TRBJ1-6
V: TRBV5-1
D: TRBD1

CDR3: CSAREAGQGETQYF
DNA: TGCAGTGCTAGAGAAGCGGGACAGGGAGAGACCCAGTACTTC
length: 14
size: many
J: TRBJ2-5
V: TRBV20-1
D: TRBD1

CDR3: CASSYAPRQGARNTEAFF
DNA: TGTGCCAGCAGTTACGCGCCAAGACAGGGGGCGAGGAACACTGAAGCTTTCTTT
length: 18
size: .
J: TRBJ1-1
V: TRBV6-2/TRBV6-3
D: TRBD1

CDR3: CASSELRGGGVDTQYF
DNA: TGTGCCAGCAGTGAATTGCGGGGGGGCGGTGTCGATACGCAGTATTTT
length: 16
size: many
J: TRBJ2-3
V: TRBV6-1
D: TRBD2

CDR3: CASMGPTLNTEAFF
DNA: TGTGCCAGCATGGGACCGACTTTGAACACTGAAGCTTTCTTT
length: 14
size: many
J: TRBJ1-1
V: TRBV12-3/TRBV12-4
D: .

CDR3: CASSHSHLRGIAEAFF
DNA: TGTGCCAGCAGCCATAGTCACCTCAGGGGCATCGCTGAAGCTTTCTTT
length: 16
size: many
J: TRBJ1-1
V: TRBV7-2
D: .

CDR3: CAGPHRGSGELFF
DNA: TGTGCCGGGCCACACAGGGGATCCGGGGAGCTGTTTTTT
length: 13
size: once
J: TRBJ2-2
V: TRBV25-1
D: TRBD1

CDR3: CASSPRGDEQYF
DNA: TGTGCCAGCAGCCCCCGGGGGGACGAGCAGTACTTC
length: 12
size: many
J: TRBJ2-7
V: TRBV7-9
D: TRBD2

CDR3: CASSLDISNQPQHF
DNA: TGTGCCAGCAGTTTAGACATTAGCAATCAGCCCCAGCATTTT
length: 14
size: many
J: TRBJ1-5
V: TRBV12-3/TRBV12-4
D: .

CDR3: CASSEGPYTEAFF
DNA: TGTGCCAGCAGTGAGGGACCGTACACTGAAGCTTTCTTT
length: 13
size: .
J: TRBJ1-1
V: TRBV25-1
D: .

CDR3: CASRRDSNYGYTF
DNA: TGTGCCAGCAGACGGGACTCCAACTATGGCTACACCTTC
length: 13
size: many
J: TRBJ1-2
V: TRBV6-5
D: .

CDR3: CAISESENRVADF
DNA: TGTGCCATCAGTGAGTCAGAAAACAGGGTGGCCGATTTC
length: 13
size: many
J: TRBJ2-1
V: TRBV10-3
D: .

CDR3: CASSRGRQGGSPLHF
DNA: TGTGCCAGCAGCCGGGGACGACAGGGAGGTTCACCCCTCCACTTT
length: 15
size: many
J: TRBJ1-6
V: TRBV6-2/TRBV6-3
D: TRBD1

CDR3: CAWSLGTLDQPQHF
DNA: TGTGCCTGGAGTCTTGGGACCCTTGATCAGCCCCAGCATTTT
length: 14
size: many
J: TRBJ1-5
V: TRBV30
D: .

CDR3: CASNQGEKLFF
DNA: TGTGCCAGCAACCAGGGGGAAAAACTGTTTTTT
length: 11
size: many
J: TRBJ1-4
V: TRBV2
D: .

CDR3: CASSQGQGAENGYTF
DNA: TGTGCCAGCAGCCAGGGGCAGGGGGCCGAGAATGGCTACACCTTC
length: 15
size: few
J: TRBJ1-2
V: TRBV7-2
D: TRBD1

CDR3: CASSFGGDRDEKLFF
DNA: TGTGCCAGCAGCTTTGGTGGGGATCGCGATGAAAAACTGTTTTTT
length: 15
size: medium-sized
J: TRBJ1-4
V: TRBV7-2
D: .

CDR3: CASNSLQLQPQHF
DNA: TGTGCCAGCAACAGCTTACAGCTCCAGCCCCAGCATTTT
length: 13
size: many
J: TRBJ1-5
V: TRBV6-1
D: .

CDR3: CASSYEETFKKTQYF
DNA: TGTGCCAGCAGTTACGAGGAGACCTTCAAGAAGACCCAGTACTTC
length: 15
size: many
J: TRBJ2-5
V: TRBV6-6
D: .

CDR3: CSVHLGHGGEKLFF
DNA: TGCAGCGTCCATCTAGGACATGGGGGTGAAAAACTGTTTTTT
length: 14
size: many
J: TRBJ1-4
V: TRBV29-1
D: .

CDR3: CASSQEGGNRNQPQHF
DNA: TGCGCCAGCAGCCAAGAAGGGGGGAATCGCAATCAGCCCCAGCATTTT
length: 16
size: .
J: TRBJ1-5
V: TRBV4-1
D: .

CDR3: CASSSRTGNTEAFF
DNA: TGTGCCAGCAGTTCCCGGACAGGGAACACTGAAGCTTTCTTT
length: 14
size: .
J: TRBJ1-1
V: TRBV6-5
D: TRBD1

CDR3: CASTLVWGTGELFF
DNA: TGTGCCAGCACCCTTGTTTGGGGGACCGGGGAGCTGTTTTTT
length: 14
size: few
J: TRBJ2-2
V: TRBV6-5
D: .

CDR3: CASSYGQADTQYF
DNA: TGTGCCAGCAGTTATGGACAGGCAGATACGCAGTATTTT
length: 13
size: .
J: TRBJ2-3
V: TRBV6-6
D: TRBD1

CDR3: CSEGTWGNEQFF
DNA: TGCAGCGAGGGTACATGGGGGAATGAGCAGTTCTTC
length: 12
size: .
J: TRBJ2-1
V: TRBV29-1
D: .

CDR3: CASSEIGGVRVDTQYF
DNA: TGTGCCAGCAGTGAGATCGGAGGAGTTCGAGTAGATACGCAGTATTTT
length: 16
size: once
J: TRBJ2-3
V: TRBV25-1
D: .

CDR3: CASSADRLYGYTF
DNA: TGTGCCAGCAGTGCCGACAGACTCTATGGCTACACCTTC
length: 13
size: many
J: TRBJ1-2
V: TRBV12-3/TRBV12-4
D: .